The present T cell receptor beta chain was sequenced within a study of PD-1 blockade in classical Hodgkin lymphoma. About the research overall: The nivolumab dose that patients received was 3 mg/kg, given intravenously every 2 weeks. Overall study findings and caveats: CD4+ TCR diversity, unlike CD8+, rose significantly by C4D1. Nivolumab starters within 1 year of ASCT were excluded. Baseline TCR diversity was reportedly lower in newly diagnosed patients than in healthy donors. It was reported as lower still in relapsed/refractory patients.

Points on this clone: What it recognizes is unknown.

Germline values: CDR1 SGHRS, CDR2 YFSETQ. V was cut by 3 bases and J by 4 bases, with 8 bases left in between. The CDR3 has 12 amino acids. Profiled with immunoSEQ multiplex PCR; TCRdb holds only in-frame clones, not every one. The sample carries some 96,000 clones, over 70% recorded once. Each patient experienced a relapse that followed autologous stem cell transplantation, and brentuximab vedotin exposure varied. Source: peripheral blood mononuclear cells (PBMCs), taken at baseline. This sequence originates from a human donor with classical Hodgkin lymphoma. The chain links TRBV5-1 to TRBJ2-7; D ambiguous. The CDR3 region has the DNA TGCGCCAGCAGCTCCTCCTTGTACGAGCAGTACTTC. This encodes CASSSSLYEQYF.